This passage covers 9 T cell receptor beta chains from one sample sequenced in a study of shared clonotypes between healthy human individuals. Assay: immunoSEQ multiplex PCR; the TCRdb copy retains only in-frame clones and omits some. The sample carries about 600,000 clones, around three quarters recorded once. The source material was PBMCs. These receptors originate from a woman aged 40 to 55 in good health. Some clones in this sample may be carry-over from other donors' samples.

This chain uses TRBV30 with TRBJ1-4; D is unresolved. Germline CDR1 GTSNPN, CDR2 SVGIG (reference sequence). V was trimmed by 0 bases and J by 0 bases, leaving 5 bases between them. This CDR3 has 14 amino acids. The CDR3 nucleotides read TGTGCCTGGAGTGTAAGCCCAACTAATGAAAAACTGTTTTTT. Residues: CAWSVSPTNEKLFF.

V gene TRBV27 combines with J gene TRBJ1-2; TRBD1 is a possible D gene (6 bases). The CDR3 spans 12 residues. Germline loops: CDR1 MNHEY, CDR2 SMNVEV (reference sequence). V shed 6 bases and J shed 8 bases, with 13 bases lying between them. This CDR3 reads CASSQTGKGYTF. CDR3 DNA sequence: TGTGCCAGCAGCCAAACAGGGAAAGGCTACACCTTC.

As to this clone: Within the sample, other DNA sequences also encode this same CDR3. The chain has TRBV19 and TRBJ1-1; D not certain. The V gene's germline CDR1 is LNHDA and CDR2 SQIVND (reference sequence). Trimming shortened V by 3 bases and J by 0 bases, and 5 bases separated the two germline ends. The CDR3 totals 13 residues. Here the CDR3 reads CASSISVNTEAFF. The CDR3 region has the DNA TGTGCCAGTAGTATTTCTGTGAACACTGAAGCTTTCTTT.

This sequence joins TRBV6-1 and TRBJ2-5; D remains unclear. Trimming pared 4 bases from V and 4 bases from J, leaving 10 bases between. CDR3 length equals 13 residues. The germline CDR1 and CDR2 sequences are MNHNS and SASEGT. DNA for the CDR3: TGTGCCAGCAGTGGGGGAACTCGAGAGACCCAGTACTTC. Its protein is CASSGGTRETQYF.

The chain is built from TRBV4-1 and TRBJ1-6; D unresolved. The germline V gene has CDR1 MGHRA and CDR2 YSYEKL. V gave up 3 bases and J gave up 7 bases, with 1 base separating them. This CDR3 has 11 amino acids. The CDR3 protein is CASSHNSPLHF. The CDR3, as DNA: TGCGCCAGCAGCCACAATTCACCCCTCCACTTT.

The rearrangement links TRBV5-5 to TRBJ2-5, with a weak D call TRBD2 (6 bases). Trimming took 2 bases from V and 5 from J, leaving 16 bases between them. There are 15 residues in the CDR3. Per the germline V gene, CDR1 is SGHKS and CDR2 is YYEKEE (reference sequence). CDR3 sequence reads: CASSFSWGTSETQYF. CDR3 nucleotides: TGTGCCAGCAGCTTTTCCTGGGGGACTTCTGAGACCCAGTACTTC.

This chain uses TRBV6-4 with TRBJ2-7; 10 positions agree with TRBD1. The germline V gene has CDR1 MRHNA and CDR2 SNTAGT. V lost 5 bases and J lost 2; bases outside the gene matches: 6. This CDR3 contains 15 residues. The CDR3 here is CASSNAGTGAYEQYF. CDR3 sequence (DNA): TGTGCCAGCAGTAACGCCGGGACAGGGGCCTACGAGCAGTACTTC.

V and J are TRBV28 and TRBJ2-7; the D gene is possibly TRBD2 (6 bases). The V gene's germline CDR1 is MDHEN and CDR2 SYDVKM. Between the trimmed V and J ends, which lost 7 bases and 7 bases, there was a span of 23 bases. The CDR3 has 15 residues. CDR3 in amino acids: CASTLRGLLPTEQYF. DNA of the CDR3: TGTGCCAGCACCCTTCGGGGACTCCTCCCTACAGAGCAGTACTTC.

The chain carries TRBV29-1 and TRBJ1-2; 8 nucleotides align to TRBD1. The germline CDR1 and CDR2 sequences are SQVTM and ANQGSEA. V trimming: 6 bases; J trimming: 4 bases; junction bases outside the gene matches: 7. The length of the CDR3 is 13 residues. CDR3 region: CSVRTGQSYGYTF. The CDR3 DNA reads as TGCAGCGTGAGGACAGGGCAAAGCTATGGCTACACCTTC.